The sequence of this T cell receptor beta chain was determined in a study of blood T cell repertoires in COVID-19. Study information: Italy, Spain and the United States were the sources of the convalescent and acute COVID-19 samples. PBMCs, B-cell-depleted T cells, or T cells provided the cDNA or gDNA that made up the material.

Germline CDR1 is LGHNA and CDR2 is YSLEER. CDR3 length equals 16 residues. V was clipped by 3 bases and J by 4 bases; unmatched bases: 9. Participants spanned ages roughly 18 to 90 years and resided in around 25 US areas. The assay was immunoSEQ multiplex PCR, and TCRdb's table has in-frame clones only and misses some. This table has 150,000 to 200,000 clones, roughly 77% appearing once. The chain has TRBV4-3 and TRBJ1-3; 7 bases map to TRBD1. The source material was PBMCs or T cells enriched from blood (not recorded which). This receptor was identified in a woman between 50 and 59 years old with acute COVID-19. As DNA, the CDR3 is TGCGCCAGCAGCCATTATTGGACAGGCTCCGGAAACACCATATATTTT. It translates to CASSHYWTGSGNTIYF.